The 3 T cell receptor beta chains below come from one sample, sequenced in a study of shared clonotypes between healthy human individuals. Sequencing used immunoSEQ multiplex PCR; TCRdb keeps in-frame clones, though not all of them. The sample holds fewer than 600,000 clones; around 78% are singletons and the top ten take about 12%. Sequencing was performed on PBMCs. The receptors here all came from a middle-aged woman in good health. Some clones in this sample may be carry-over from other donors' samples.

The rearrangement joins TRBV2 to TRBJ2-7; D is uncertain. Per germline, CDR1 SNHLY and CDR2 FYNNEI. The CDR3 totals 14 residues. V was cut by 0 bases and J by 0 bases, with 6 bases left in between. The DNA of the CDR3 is TGTGCCAGCAGTGAAGCGCGGTCCTCCTACGAGCAGTACTTC. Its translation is CASSEARSSYEQYF.

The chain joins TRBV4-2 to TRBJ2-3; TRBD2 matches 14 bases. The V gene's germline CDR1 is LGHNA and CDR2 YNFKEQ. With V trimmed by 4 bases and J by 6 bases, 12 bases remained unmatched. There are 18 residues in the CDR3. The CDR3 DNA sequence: TGTGCCAGCAGCCTCCGAGTCGGGACTAGCGGGAGTGGGGATACGCAGTATTTT. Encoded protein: CASSLRVGTSGSGDTQYF.

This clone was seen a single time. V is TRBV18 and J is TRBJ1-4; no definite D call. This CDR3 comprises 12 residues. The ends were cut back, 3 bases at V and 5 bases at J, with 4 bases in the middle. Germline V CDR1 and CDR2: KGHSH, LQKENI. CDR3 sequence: CASSPGNEKLFF. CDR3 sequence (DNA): TGTGCCAGCTCACCGGGCAATGAAAAACTGTTTTTT.